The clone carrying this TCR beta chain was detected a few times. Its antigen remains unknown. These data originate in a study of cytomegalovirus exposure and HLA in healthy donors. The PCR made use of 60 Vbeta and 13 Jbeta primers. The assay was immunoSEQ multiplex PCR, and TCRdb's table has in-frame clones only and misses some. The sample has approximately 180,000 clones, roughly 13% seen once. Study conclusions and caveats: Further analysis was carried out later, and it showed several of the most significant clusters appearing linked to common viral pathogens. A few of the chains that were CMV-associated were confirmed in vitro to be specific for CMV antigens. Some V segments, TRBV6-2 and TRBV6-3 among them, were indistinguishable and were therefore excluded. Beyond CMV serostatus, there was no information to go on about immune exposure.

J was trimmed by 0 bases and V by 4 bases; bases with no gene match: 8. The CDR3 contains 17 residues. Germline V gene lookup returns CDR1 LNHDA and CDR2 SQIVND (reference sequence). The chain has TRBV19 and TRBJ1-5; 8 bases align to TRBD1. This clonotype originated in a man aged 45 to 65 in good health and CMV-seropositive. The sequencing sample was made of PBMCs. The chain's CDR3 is CASSTRAGGFSNQPQHF. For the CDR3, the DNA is TGTGCCAGTAGTACACGCGCAGGGGGCTTTAGCAATCAGCCCCAGCATTTT. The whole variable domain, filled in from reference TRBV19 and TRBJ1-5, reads DGGITQSPKYLFRKEGQNVTLSCEQNLNHDAMYWYRQDPGQGLRLIYYSQIVNDFQKGDIAEGYSVSREKKESFPLTVTSAQKNPTAFYLCASSTRAGGFSNQPQHFGDGTRLSIL.